This TCR beta chain originates from a study of blood T cell repertoires in COVID-19. At the level of the study: PBMCs, B-cell-depleted T cells, or T cells were the source of the cDNA or gDNA that made up the material.

Germline V gene data show CDR1 as SGHDT and CDR2 as YYEEEE. The CDR3 is made up of 17 amino acids. V gave up 4 bases and J gave up 0 bases; unmatched junction bases: 6. Assay: immunoSEQ multiplex PCR; the TCRdb copy retains only in-frame clones and omits some. This sample has hundreds of thousands of clones; more than 75% occur once, and the top ten carry roughly 1.3%. The sequenced material came from peripheral blood. The receptor was derived from a man aged 65 to 79 with acute or convalescent COVID-19. The chain employs TRBV5-6 and TRBJ2-5; 13 nucleotides line up with TRBD2. The CDR3 DNA follows: TGTGCCAGCAGCCGGACTAGCGGGGGCTCGTACCAAGAGACCCAGTACTTC. Amino acids: CASSRTSGGSYQETQYF.